This T cell receptor (beta chain) was obtained from a study of T cells in Graves' hyperthyroidism and ophthalmopathy. Overall study findings and caveats: Most thyroid clonotypes expanded above 0.001 appeared in blood too. The model anticipated ophthalmopathy a median around 6 months pre-onset.

CDR1 and CDR2 from the germline V gene are DFQATT and SNEGSKA (reference sequence). The V and J ends lost 3 bases and 4 bases respectively, with 10 bases between them. The CDR3 runs to 14 residues. RNA transcripts gave rise to amplified TCR beta CDR3 regions. RT-PCR in the first round (using the HTBI primer set) targeted the TCR CDR3. TCRdb analysed the multiplex PCR reads with MiXCR anew, one entry per CDR3 protein. This repertoire shows more than 500,000 distinct CDR3 sequences, over 45% found once; its top ten account for about 40%. Turning to this clonotype: Its cognate antigen is unknown.

Sequencing input: peripheral blood or thyroid tissue (not recorded which). The chain joins TRBV20-1 to TRBJ2-6; D gene uncertain. The TCR comes from an adult woman with Graves' disease, either hyperthyroidism or ophthalmopathy (not recorded which). In DNA form, the CDR3 reads TGCAGTGCTAGTAGGGATAGCGGGGCCAACGTCCTGACTTTC. As protein: CSASRDSGANVLTF.